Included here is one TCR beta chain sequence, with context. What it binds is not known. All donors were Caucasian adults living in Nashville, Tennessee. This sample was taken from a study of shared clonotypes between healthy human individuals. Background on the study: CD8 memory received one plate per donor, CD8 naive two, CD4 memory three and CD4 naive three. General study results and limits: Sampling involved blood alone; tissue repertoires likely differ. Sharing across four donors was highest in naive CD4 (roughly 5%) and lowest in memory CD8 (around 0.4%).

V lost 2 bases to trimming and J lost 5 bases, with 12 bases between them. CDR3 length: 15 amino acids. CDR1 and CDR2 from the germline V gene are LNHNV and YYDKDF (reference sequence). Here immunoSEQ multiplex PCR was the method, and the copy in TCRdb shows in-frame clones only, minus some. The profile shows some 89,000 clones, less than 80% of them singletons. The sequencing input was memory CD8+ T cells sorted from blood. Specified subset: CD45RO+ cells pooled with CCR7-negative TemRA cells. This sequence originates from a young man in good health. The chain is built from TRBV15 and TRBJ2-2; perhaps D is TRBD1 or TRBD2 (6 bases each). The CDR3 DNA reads TGTGCCACCAGCAGACCCGGAGGGGGGACCGGGGAGCTGTTTTTT. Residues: CATSRPGGGTGELFF.